This T cell receptor (beta chain) was sequenced in a study of T cell clonality in common variable immunodeficiency. V gave up 0 bases and J gave up 1 base, with 16 bases separating them. CDR1 and CDR2 from the germline V gene are SNHLY and FYNNEI. CDR3 length equals 18 residues. Repertoires were generated with immunoSEQ multiplex PCR, while TCRdb's copy carries only in-frame clones and drops some. Altogether 60,000 to 75,000 clones were found in the sample, and no singletons occur. This clone has a count of ten or more. The read gets to within 3 residues of the CDR3 end, and the germline J gene fills in the rest.

The receptor comes from a person aged 18-70 years in good health. The sequenced sample consisted of peripheral blood mononuclear cells. The V and J genes are TRBV2 and TRBJ2-1; D is possibly TRBD2 (5 bases). The sequenced CDR3 bases are TGTGCCAGCAGTGAAGCGCTTCTAGCCCCAAATTCCTACAATGAG. As protein: CASSEALLAPNSYNE. The full CDR3 reads CASSEALLAPNSYNEQFF.